What follows describes a single TCR beta chain. The antigen remains undetermined. This sample is part of a study of a mutant IDH1 vaccine in newly diagnosed glioma. Study-wide background: Commencement of vaccination occurred 4-6 weeks following radiotherapy alone, or concurrently with temozolomide cycles. Week 35 held visit V12, while week 47 held visit V13.

Time point defined: week 35, safety follow-up. Vaccinated patients received 300 ug of mutant IDH1 20-mer peptide per dose, with topical imiquimod. Data came from immunoSEQ multiplex PCR; TCRdb stores just in-frame clones and leaves some out. The sample has tens of thousands of clones, 81% seen once; the top ten hold 5.4%. CDR1 and CDR2 (germline): LGHNT, FRNRAP. The germline V and J ends were trimmed by 2 bases and 5 bases, with 9 bases remaining between them. The CDR3 runs to 13 residues. This TCR came from a man aged 35 to 55 with glioma. The chain carries TRBV12-5 and TRBJ2-5; D remains ambiguous. This specimen consisted of PBMCs, obtained from a glioma patient whose treatment included an IDH1 peptide vaccine. The CDR3 region is CASGLPNLETQYF. DNA for the CDR3: TGTGCTAGTGGTTTGCCAAACCTGGAGACCCAGTACTTC.